The 20 T cell receptor beta chains below all came from one sample that was sequenced in a study of long-term antiretroviral therapy in people with HIV (dated 2022 in TCRdb). The immunoSEQ hsTCRB v3.0 assay was used at survey level resolution to sequence the TRB variable region. Sourced from immuneACCESS, this table was stored by TCRdb with only in-frame sequences that have V and J called. A share of the clones is absent; for the studies checked, an unresolved V gene accounts for under half, and the remainder has no known explanation. The sample contains 26,000 or so clones, approximately 82% of them found a single time. Of the sample, roughly 5.6% falls within the top ten clones. Sequencing used unsorted PBMCs, obtained 3 years after starting antiretroviral therapy. All receptors come from a man aged 18 to 30 with HIV.

The chain recombines TRBV5-1 with TRBJ2-5; maybe TRBD2 (6 bases). The germline V and J ends were trimmed by 0 bases and 3 bases, with 12 bases remaining between them. The CDR3 extends over 15 amino acids. CDR1 SGHRS and CDR2 YFSETQ come from the germline V gene. The CDR3 DNA reads as TGCGCCAGCAGCTTGGGGCAGGGAGGAAAAGAGACCCAGTACTTC. It translates to CASSLGQGGKETQYF.

The chain couples TRBV5-5 to TRBJ2-7, with 9 bases matching TRBD1. CDR1 SGHKS and CDR2 YYEKEE come from the germline V gene (reference sequence). The ends lost 1 base at V and 4 bases at J; junction bases unmatched: 12. This CDR3 region has 17 residues. The CDR3 sequence is CASSLWIFGQGLYEQYF. The CDR3 coding sequence is TGTGCCAGCAGCTTGTGGATTTTCGGACAGGGGTTATACGAGCAGTACTTC.

The CDR3 coding sequence is TGTGCCAACCGCCCGGGACTAGCCGACGGGGAGCTGTTTTTT. Its translation is CANRPGLADGELFF. V gene TRBV7-9 combines with J gene TRBJ2-2; 9 positions agree with TRBD2. This CDR3 has 14 residues. The ends lost 10 bases at V and 7 bases at J; junction bases unmatched: 10. CDR1 and CDR2 (germline): SEHNR, FQNEAQ (reference sequence).

The chain joins TRBV7-6 to TRBJ2-3, with D unresolved. This CDR3 has 14 amino acids. V lost 1 base and J lost 0, with 5 bases in between. From germline, CDR1 is SGHVS and CDR2 FNYEAQ. The CDR3 DNA reads TGTGCCAGCAGCTTAGGGTGGAGCACAGATACGCAGTATTTT. Amino acid sequence: CASSLGWSTDTQYF.

This chain links TRBV27 with TRBJ1-2, with no clear D. This CDR3 region has 14 residues. Trimming took off 3 bases at V and 2 bases at J, with 10 bases between the two ends. CDR1 is MNHEY and CDR2 is SMNVEV in the germline V gene (reference sequence). The CDR3 reads CASSLGGRNYGYTF. The CDR3 coding sequence is TGTGCCAGCAGTTTGGGAGGGCGCAACTATGGCTACACCTTC.

The chain employs TRBV19 and TRBJ2-5; no firm D call. Germline CDR1 and CDR2: LNHDA and SQIVND (reference sequence). The CDR3 runs 13 residues. The V end was cut by 3 bases, the J end by 2 bases, with 7 bases between. This CDR3 is CASSIPGQETQYF. The CDR3 DNA reads as TGTGCCAGTAGTATCCCGGGTCAAGAGACCCAGTACTTC. The variable domain in full, completed from reference TRBV19 and TRBJ2-5, reads DGGITQSPKYLFRKEGQNVTLSCEQNLNHDAMYWYRQDPGQGLRLIYYSQIVNDFQKGDIAEGYSVSREKKESFPLTVTSAQKNPTAFYLCASSIPGQETQYFGPGTRLLVL.

This CDR3 is CASSGDRNRGYTF. In nucleotides, the CDR3 is TGTGCCAGCAGTGGGGACAGAAATCGTGGCTACACCTTC. The chain carries TRBV2 and TRBJ1-2; the match to TRBD1 covers 7 bases. The germline V gene has CDR1 SNHLY and CDR2 FYNNEI. Trimming removed 4 bases from V and 7 bases from J; junction bases left unmatched: 6. The CDR3 is 13 amino acids.

The count of this clone is one. This chain joins TRBV7-8 and TRBJ1-1; 9 nucleotides agree with TRBD1. Germline V lookup: CDR1 SGHVS, CDR2 FQNEAQ. The CDR3 sequence is 13 residues long. The V gene end was trimmed by 5 bases and the J gene end by 4 bases; junction bases not matched to a gene: 2. The CDR3 loop reads CASSRTGATEAFF. DNA of the CDR3: TGTGCCAGCAGCCGGACAGGGGCCACTGAAGCTTTCTTT.

V and J are TRBV4-1 and TRBJ1-5, with TRBD1 matching over 11 bases. V shed 3 bases, J shed 0 bases, and the junction held 4 bases outside the gene matches. This CDR3 region has 17 residues. Germline-derived CDR1 and CDR2 are MGHRA and YSYEKL. CDR3 region: CASSQQGQGASNQPQHF. Written as DNA, the CDR3 is TGCGCCAGCAGCCAGCAAGGACAGGGGGCTAGCAATCAGCCCCAGCATTTT.

The chain recombines TRBV2 with TRBJ1-6; weak D call: TRBD1 (6 bases). The germline V and J ends were trimmed by 4 bases and 7 bases, with 17 bases remaining between them. The CDR3 consists of 16 residues. Germline V gives CDR1 SNHLY, CDR2 FYNNEI. The CDR3 sequence: CASSVDDSTGNSPLHF. The CDR3 DNA reads TGTGCCAGCAGTGTGGACGACTCAACAGGGAATTCACCCCTCCACTTT.

This clone was seen a few times. This rearrangement joins TRBV5-1 to TRBJ1-6; perhaps TRBD1 as D (5 bases). With 0 bases removed from V and 5 bases from J, the gap between germline ends came to 9 bases. CDR1 and CDR2 from the germline V gene are SGHRS and YFSETQ. This CDR3 is 15 amino acids long. The CDR3 loop reads CASSLDKGDNSPLHF. CDR3 nucleotide sequence: TGCGCCAGCAGCTTGGATAAAGGGGATAATTCACCCCTCCACTTT.

The chain employs TRBV2 and TRBJ1-1; 8 bases agree with TRBD1. This CDR3 contains 14 residues. The germline gives CDR1 SNHLY, CDR2 FYNNEI. V was pared by 6 bases and J by 1 base, with 4 bases of the junction left unmatched. This CDR3 is CASSSGTGNTEAFF. CDR3 in DNA: TGTGCCAGCAGCTCCGGGACAGGGAACACTGAAGCTTTCTTT. The variable domain in full, with the rest retrieved from reference TRBV2 and TRBJ1-1, is EPEVTQTPSHQVTQMGQEVILRCVPISNHLYFYWYRQILGQKVEFLVSFYNNEISEKSEIFDDQFSVERPDGSNFTLKIRSTKLEDSAMYFCASSSGTGNTEAFFGQGTRLTVV.

The chain is built from TRBV2 and TRBJ2-5; 8 bases align to TRBD1. This CDR3 has 16 residues. Germline-derived CDR1 and CDR2 are SNHLY and FYNNEI. The V segment lost 4 bases and the J segment 1 base; nucleotides outside the gene matches: 8. CDR3 sequence: CASSVDRAGVQETQYF. In DNA, the CDR3 is TGTGCCAGCAGTGTGGACAGGGCCGGCGTCCAAGAGACCCAGTACTTC. The full variable domain, with the rest looked up from reference TRBV2 and TRBJ2-5, is EPEVTQTPSHQVTQMGQEVILRCVPISNHLYFYWYRQILGQKVEFLVSFYNNEISEKSEIFDDQFSVERPDGSNFTLKIRSTKLEDSAMYFCASSVDRAGVQETQYFGPGTRLLVL.

This rearrangement joins TRBV7-9 to TRBJ1-3; 7 bases line up with TRBD1. Germline V gives CDR1 SEHNR, CDR2 FQNEAQ (reference sequence). This CDR3 contains 18 residues. Trimming took 5 bases from V and 4 from J; bases not matched to a gene: 17. CDR3 bases: TGTGCCAGCAGCCGACAGGGTATGGGCGGGGGTTCCGGAAACACCATATATTTT. Translating it yields CASSRQGMGGGSGNTIYF.

This clone was detected a few times. The chain couples TRBV20-1 to TRBJ1-2, with D possibly being TRBD1 (6 bases). This CDR3 spans 10 amino acids. From germline, CDR1 is DFQATT and CDR2 SNEGSKA (reference sequence). The V end lost 6 bases, the J end lost 4 bases, and 6 bases lay between the germline ends. The CDR3 is CSAGAYGYTF. The CDR3 region has the DNA TGCAGTGCGGGGGCCTATGGCTACACCTTC.

The chain recombines TRBV19 with TRBJ1-5; the D is unclear. Germline values: CDR1 LNHDA, CDR2 SQIVND (reference sequence). The V gene lost 5 bases and the J gene lost 5 bases, with 16 bases spanning the gap. The CDR3 runs to 15 residues. The CDR3 DNA reads as TGTGCCAGTAGTTCCCCCCCATCTTCGGATCAGCCCCAGCATTTT. As protein: CASSSPPSSDQPQHF.

V and J are TRBV6-1 and TRBJ2-7; TRBD1 matches at 8 bases. Trimming took 4 bases from V and 1 from J; bases not matched to a gene: 9. Germline CDR1 reads MNHNS; CDR2 reads SASEGT. The CDR3 is made up of 16 amino acids. CDR3 region: CASSAQGQEISYEQYV. The CDR3 bases are TGTGCCAGCAGTGCCCAGGGACAGGAGATTTCCTACGAGCAGTACGTC.

CDR3 sequence (DNA): TGTGCCAGCAGTTACCCTCCGGGGCAGCCCCAGCATTTT. Protein: CASSYPPGQPQHF. The chain carries TRBV6-5 and TRBJ1-5; D gene uncertain. This CDR3 contains 13 residues. The germline gives CDR1 MNHEY, CDR2 SVGAGI. V lost 2 bases to trimming and J lost 7 bases, with 9 bases between them.

This sequence joins TRBV10-3 and TRBJ1-6; a weak D match, TRBD1 (6 bases). Per germline, CDR1 ENHRY and CDR2 SYGVKD. This CDR3 spans 19 amino acids. Trimming took off 0 bases at V and 0 bases at J, with 15 bases between the two ends. The CDR3 DNA sequence: TGTGCCATCAGTGAGTCGAAAGGGGGTATGAACTCCTATAATTCACCCCTCCACTTT. This gives the protein CAISESKGGMNSYNSPLHF.

This chain links TRBV18 with TRBJ2-3; D gene uncertain. Germline V gene lookup returns CDR1 KGHSH and CDR2 LQKENI. Trimming left V 2 bases short and J 6 bases short, with 15 bases between. The CDR3 extends over 15 amino acids. This CDR3 is CASSPAVAEGDTQYF. CDR3 nucleotide sequence: TGTGCCAGCTCACCAGCCGTAGCAGAAGGGGATACGCAGTATTTT.